Sequencing of this T cell receptor (beta chain) was carried out in a study of beta chain features in type 1 diabetes. The CDR3 sequence is 15 residues long. From germline, CDR1 is LNHDA and CDR2 SQIVND (reference sequence). V was trimmed by 0 bases and J by 2 bases, leaving 8 bases between them. This clone has a handful of counts. Since all of the isolated RNA was reverse transcribed, expressed TCRB transcripts were what got sequenced. TCRdb's table, derived via immunoSEQ multiplex PCR, lists solely in-frame clones and lacks some. This sample carries tens of thousands of clones, roughly 50% of them seen once, and the ten largest clones take about 0.25%.

The V call is TRBV19, the J call TRBJ2-1, with unresolved D. The material sequenced was stem cell memory CD4+ T cells from blood. The sequence was obtained from a woman in her twenties or thirties in good health. CDR3 sequence: CASSIDRSAYNEQFF. CDR3 sequence (DNA): TGTGCCAGTAGTATAGATCGGAGCGCCTACAATGAGCAGTTCTTC.